These T cell receptor beta chains were read from a single sample in a study of T cells in Graves' hyperthyroidism and ophthalmopathy. MiXCR was run by TCRdb on the multiplex PCR reads, yielding one entry per CDR3 protein. The sample yields roughly 350,000 distinct CDR3 sequences, around 14% seen once. The sample comprised blood. Every receptor here comes from a woman aged 25-40 years with Graves' hyperthyroidism. The CDR3 runs from the conserved cysteine through the conserved F or W. D genes are given only for firm matches. Size is stated for part of the rows, as once, few or many counts, or as a class when the clone is expanded.

D	V	size	J	length	DNA	CDR3
TRBD2	TRBV7-9	few	TRBJ2-2	15	TGTGCCAGCAGAGGACTAGCGGGGCACGCCGGGGAGCTGTTTTTT	CASRGLAGHAGELFF
TRBD2	TRBV11-2	many	TRBJ2-3	17	TGTGCCAGCAGCTTGGCTTCAGCGGGAGCAGGCACAGATACGCAGTATTTT	CASSLASAGAGTDTQYF
TRBD1	TRBV10-2	few	TRBJ2-5	15	TGCGCCAGCAGTGAGCCGTACAGGGGGGAAAAGACCCAGTACTTC	CASSEPYRGEKTQYF
TRBD1	TRBV5-1	NA	TRBJ2-1	17	TGCGCCAGCAGCGAGGGAGTGGTCAGGGGGTCCTACAATGAGCAGTTCTTC	CASSEGVVRGSYNEQFF
TRBD1	TRBV20-1	many	TRBJ2-7	13	TGCAGTGCTCGCTGGGACAGGCTCTACGAGCAGTACTTC	CSARWDRLYEQYF
TRBD1	TRBV7-9	NA	TRBJ2-7	16	TGTGCCAGCAGCTTAGGGCGTACAGGGGCGGCCTACGAGCAGTACTTC	CASSLGRTGAAYEQYF
NA	TRBV7-2	many	TRBJ2-7	14	TGTGCCAGCAGCTTAAAGAGGGGAAACTACGAGCAGTACTTC	CASSLKRGNYEQYF
TRBD1	TRBV6-5	NA	TRBJ1-2	15	TGTGCCAGCAGTTACTCCGGGACAGGAGTTAATGGCTACACCTTC	CASSYSGTGVNGYTF
NA	TRBV5-5	few	TRBJ2-7	14	TGTGCCAGCAGCTGGACGGACGGTGCCTACGAGCAGTACTTC	CASSWTDGAYEQYF
NA	TRBV5-8	few	TRBJ2-5	14	TGTGCCAGCAGCTTCCAAACCGTCCAAGAGACCCAGTACTTC	CASSFQTVQETQYF
NA	TRBV7-2	many	TRBJ2-5	15	TGTGCCAGCAGCCCCGGAGCCGGGACGGTTGAGACCCAGTACTTC	CASSPGAGTVETQYF